The clone carrying this T cell receptor (beta chain) was seen repeatedly, ten times or more. The data belong to a study of early T cells in non-severe SARS-CoV-2 infection. TCRdb re-analysed the 5' RACE reads in MiXCR, keeping a single row per CDR3 protein. This table has fewer than 65,000 distinct CDR3 sequences, approximately 6.1% appearing once. The CDR3 spans 11 residues. Germline V gene sequence: CDR1 KGHSH, CDR2 LQKENI. The V and J ends lost 4 bases and 5 bases respectively, with 5 bases between them. The chain joins TRBV18 to TRBJ2-5, with D unresolved. The sample here was whole blood, taken at baseline. The sequence was obtained from an adult who was a healthcare worker with PCR-confirmed SARS-CoV-2 infection or an uninfected control (not recorded which). The CDR3: CASSRGETQYF. The CDR3 DNA reads as TGTGCCAGCTCACGCGGCGAGACCCAGTACTTC.